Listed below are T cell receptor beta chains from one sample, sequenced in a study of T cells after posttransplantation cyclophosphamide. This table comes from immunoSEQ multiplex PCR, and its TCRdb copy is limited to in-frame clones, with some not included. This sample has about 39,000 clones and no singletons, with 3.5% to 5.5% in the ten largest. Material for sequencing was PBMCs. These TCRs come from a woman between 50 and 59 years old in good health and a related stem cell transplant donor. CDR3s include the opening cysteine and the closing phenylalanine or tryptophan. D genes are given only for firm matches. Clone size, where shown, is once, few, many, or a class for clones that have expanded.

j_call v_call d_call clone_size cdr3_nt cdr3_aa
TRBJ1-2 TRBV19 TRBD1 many TGTGCCAGTAGTACCGGACAGGGGAGGGGCTACACCTTC CASSTGQGRGYTF
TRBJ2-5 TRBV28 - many TGTGCCAGCAGTAAATTTCCAGTTCAAGAGACCCAGTACTTC CASSKFPVQETQYF
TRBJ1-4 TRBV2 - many TGTGCCAGCAGTGTCTTCAGGGGTGCAACTAATGAAAAACTGTTTTTT CASSVFRGATNEKLFF
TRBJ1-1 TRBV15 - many TGTGCCACCAGCAGAGGGGGGCAGTCTTACACTGAAGCTTTCTTT CATSRGGQSYTEAFF
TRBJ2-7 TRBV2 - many TGTGCCAGCAGTGAATACGGGGGGCAGATCGAGCAGTACTTC CASSEYGGQIEQYF
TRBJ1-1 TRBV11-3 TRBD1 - TGTGCCAGCAGCTTAGGCAGGACAGGGGGCGTAAGAACTGAAGCTTTCTTT CASSLGRTGGVRTEAFF
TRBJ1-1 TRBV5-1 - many TGCGCCAGCAGCTTACTCTGGGGGGGCTCAACTGAAGCTTTCTTT CASSLLWGGSTEAFF
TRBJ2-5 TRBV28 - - TGTGCCAGCAGTTTGTCCCTTGGAGGTGGAGGGGAGACCCAGTACTTC CASSLSLGGGGETQYF
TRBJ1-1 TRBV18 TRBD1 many TGTGCCAGCTCACCTATAACAGGGGATAGGTCTGAAGCTTTCTTT CASSPITGDRSEAFF
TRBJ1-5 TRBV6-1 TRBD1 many TGTGCCAGCAGTCGGGACAGTGGAAGCAATCAGCCCCAGCATTTT CASSRDSGSNQPQHF
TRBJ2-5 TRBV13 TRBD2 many TGTGCCAGCAGCTTAGAGGGACGTAAGCGGGGAGAGACCCAGTACTTC CASSLEGRKRGETQYF
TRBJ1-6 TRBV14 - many TGTGCCAGCAGCCCATCTCTACGTAATTCACCCCTCCACTTT CASSPSLRNSPLHF
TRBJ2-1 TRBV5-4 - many TGTGCCAGCAGCTTGAAACAGACCACGTACAATGAGCAGTTCTTC CASSLKQTTYNEQFF
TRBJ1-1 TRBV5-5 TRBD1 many TGTGCCAGCAGCCGGACAGGGGAAAGAGGCACTGAAGCTTTCTTT CASSRTGERGTEAFF
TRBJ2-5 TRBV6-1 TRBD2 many TGTGCCAGCAGTGAAGCGGCGGGAGGGGGGCAAGAGACCCAGTACTTC CASSEAAGGGQETQYF
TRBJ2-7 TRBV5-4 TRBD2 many TGTGCCAGCAGCTCGCCGACTAGCGGGGGCGCCGAGCAGTACTTC CASSSPTSGGAEQYF
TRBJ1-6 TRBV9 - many TGTGCCAGCAGCGTAGAAGAGGGCATTAATTCACCCCTCCACTTT CASSVEEGINSPLHF
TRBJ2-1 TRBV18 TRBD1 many TGTGCCAGCTCTCGGGACAGGTTCCACAATGAGCAGTTCTTC CASSRDRFHNEQFF
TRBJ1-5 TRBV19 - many TGTGCCAGTAGTATAGATGGCCTTCCGAATCAGCCCCAGCATTTT CASSIDGLPNQPQHF
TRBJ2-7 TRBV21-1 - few TGTGCCAGCAGCACCACCGGGACAGGGGGGGAGCAGTACTTC CASSTTGTGGEQYF
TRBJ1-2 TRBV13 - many TGTGCCAGCAGCTTAGGTAGACAGCCACACTATGGCTACACCTTC CASSLGRQPHYGYTF
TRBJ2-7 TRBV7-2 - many TGTGCCAGCAGCTTAGATATTTCGGGGAGTACCGAGCAGTACTTC CASSLDISGSTEQYF
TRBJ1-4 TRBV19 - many TGTGCCAGTAGTATAGTGCCCTTTACCCTCAAAGCGAAAAAACTGTTTTTT CASSIVPFTLKAKKLFF
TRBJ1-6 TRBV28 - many TGTGCCAGCAGTTCGCATCCTAAGTCAGGCCCCCTCCACTTT CASSSHPKSGPLHF
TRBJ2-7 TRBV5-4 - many TGTGCCAGCAGCTCCGGGACTGATTTTTACTACGAGCAGTACTTC CASSSGTDFYYEQYF